These T cell receptor beta chains were read from a single sample in a study of cytomegalovirus exposure and HLA in healthy donors. Clones were read by immunoSEQ multiplex PCR, and TCRdb kept only the in-frame ones, dropping some. The sample carries 50,000 to 70,000 clones, more than 70% recorded once. The specimen sequenced was PBMCs. The receptors stem from a man in his thirties or forties in good health and CMV-seropositive. CDR3s include the opening cysteine and the closing phenylalanine or tryptophan. The D gene is left open where the match is weak. The listing skips clone size in some rows; elsewhere it reads once, few, many or a size class.

d_gene | abundance | j_gene | len | v_gene | CDR3aa | CDR3nt
NA | NA | TRBJ1-5 | 15 | TRBV19 | CASSIPNDWSQPQHF | TGTGCCAGTAGTATCCCAAACGACTGGTCCCAGCCCCAGCATTTT
NA | NA | TRBJ1-1 | 15 | TRBV19 | CASSRNPNWFTEAFF | TGTGCCAGTAGCAGGAACCCAAACTGGTTCACTGAAGCTTTCTTT
NA | NA | TRBJ1-1 | 12 | TRBV13 | CASSSYYTEAFF | TGTGCCAGCAGCTCGTACTACACGGAAGCTTTCTTT
TRBD1 | NA | TRBJ1-3 | 14 | TRBV5-1 | CASSVDRVGNTIYF | TGCGCCAGCAGCGTGGACAGGGTGGGAAACACCATATATTTT
TRBD2 | NA | TRBJ2-7 | 17 | TRBV5-4 | CASSFGTSGYDSYEQYF | TGTGCCAGCAGCTTCGGGACTAGCGGCTATGACTCCTACGAGCAGTACTTC
NA | NA | TRBJ2-3 | 15 | TRBV7-2 | CASSLGDGAVDTQYF | TGTGCCAGCAGCTTAGGAGATGGGGCTGTTGATACGCAGTATTTT
TRBD2 | NA | TRBJ2-2 | 16 | TRBV2 | CASRTSGGATTGELFF | TGTGCCAGCCGGACTAGCGGGGGGGCGACCACCGGGGAGCTGTTTTTT
NA | NA | TRBJ2-7 | 17 | TRBV9 | CASSVGSTQLGSYEQYF | TGTGCCAGCAGCGTGGGTTCAACGCAACTCGGGTCCTACGAGCAGTACTTC
TRBD2 | NA | TRBJ2-1 | 16 | TRBV4-1 | CASSQTRGGIQGEQFF | TGCGCCAGCAGCCAAACGCGGGGGGGGATCCAAGGTGAGCAGTTCTTC
TRBD1 | few | TRBJ1-1 | 14 | TRBV5-5 | CASSFGTGGTEAFF | TGTGCCAGCAGCTTCGGCACAGGGGGCACTGAAGCTTTCTTT
TRBD1 | NA | TRBJ1-1 | 12 | TRBV25-1 | CASGQGGCAAFF | TGTGCCAGCGGACAGGGGGGATGCGCAGCTTTCTTT
NA | NA | TRBJ2-1 | 14 | TRBV7-6 | CASSLGQVFSEQFF | TGTGCCAGCAGCTTAGGACAGGTTTTTAGTGAGCAGTTCTTC
TRBD1 | NA | TRBJ1-1 | 15 | TRBV30 | CAWSVRGGEGTEAFF | TGTGCCTGGAGTGTAAGAGGGGGCGAGGGCACTGAAGCTTTCTTT
TRBD1 | NA | TRBJ1-2 | 12 | TRBV28 | CASRAGGIGYTF | TGTGCCAGCAGAGCAGGGGGCATTGGCTACACCTTC
NA | NA | TRBJ1-2 | 16 | TRBV4-1 | CASSQVTDREGDGYTF | TGCGCCAGCAGCCAAGTTACGGACAGAGAAGGTGATGGCTACACCTTC
TRBD2 | NA | TRBJ2-1 | 16 | TRBV5-1 | CASSLALAGTGDEQFF | TGCGCCAGCAGCTTGGCCCTAGCGGGAACAGGGGATGAGCAGTTCTTC
TRBD2 | NA | TRBJ2-3 | 14 | TRBV6-4 | CASSAGLATDTQYF | TGTGCCAGCAGTGCCGGACTAGCGACAGATACGCAGTATTTT
TRBD1 | few | TRBJ2-7 | 16 | TRBV4-3 | CASSPTRDRNSYEQYF | TGCGCCAGCAGCCCGACTCGGGACAGAAATTCCTACGAGCAGTACTTC
TRBD2 | NA | TRBJ2-7 | 13 | TRBV5-4 | CASSLQGGSEQYF | TGTGCCAGCAGCTTGCAGGGCGGGAGCGAGCAGTACTTC
NA | NA | TRBJ2-2 | 14 | TRBV9 | CASSVSRVGGELFF | TGTGCCAGCAGCGTAAGCAGGGTTGGCGGGGAGCTGTTTTTT
TRBD1 | NA | TRBJ1-3 | 16 | TRBV9 | CASTRTGGIFGNTIYF | TGTGCCAGCACTAGGACAGGGGGTATATTTGGAAACACCATATATTTT
TRBD1 | few | TRBJ1-4 | 17 | TRBV4-3 | CASSQELNDRVNEKLFF | TGCGCCAGCAGCCAAGAGCTAAATGACAGGGTTAATGAAAAACTGTTTTTT
NA | NA | TRBJ1-4 | 12 | TRBV15 | CATSRGGIQLFF | TGTGCCACCAGCAGGGGAGGGATTCAACTGTTTTTT
NA | few | TRBJ2-3 | 15 | TRBV28 | CASSLNPLSTDTQYF | TGTGCCAGCAGTTTAAATCCCCTAAGCACAGATACGCAGTATTTT
NA | few | TRBJ1-1 | 15 | TRBV2 | CASSPPNRESTEAFF | TGTGCCAGCAGTCCACCCAACAGGGAGAGCACTGAAGCTTTCTTT
NA | NA | TRBJ1-6 | 14 | TRBV9 | CASSVDSLNSPLHF | TGTGCCAGCAGCGTAGACAGTCTTAATTCACCCCTCCACTTT
NA | NA | TRBJ1-1 | 16 | TRBV9 | CASAVGSTGLNTEAFF | TGTGCCAGTGCGGTGGGATCGACAGGACTGAACACTGAAGCTTTCTTT
NA | NA | TRBJ2-1 | 14 | TRBV25-1 | CASSEGFRGNEQFF | TGTGCCAGCAGTGAAGGGTTCCGGGGGAATGAGCAGTTCTTC
NA | NA | TRBJ1-2 | 14 | TRBV28 | CASSSPWPVYGYTF | TGTGCCAGCAGTTCCCCCTGGCCAGTCTATGGCTACACCTTC
TRBD1 | NA | TRBJ2-4 | 13 | TRBV9 | CASKTTGTNIQYF | TGTGCCAGCAAGACGACAGGGACGAACATTCAGTACTTC
NA | NA | TRBJ1-1 | 17 | TRBV4-2 | CASSQDWSVRTGAEAFF | TGTGCCAGCAGCCAAGATTGGTCTGTGAGAACAGGAGCTGAAGCTTTCTTT
TRBD1 | NA | TRBJ1-6 | 13 | TRBV28 | CASSYRGESPLHF | TGTGCCAGCAGTTACAGGGGGGAATCACCCCTCCACTTT
NA | once | TRBJ2-3 | 15 | TRBV30 | CAWSVLRSITDTQYF | TGTGCCTGGAGTGTACTTCGGTCCATCACAGATACGCAGTATTTT
NA | NA | TRBJ1-2 | 14 | TRBV15 | CATSREGRPGSYTF | TGTGCCACCAGCAGGGAGGGGAGGCCTGGAAGCTACACCTTC
NA | NA | TRBJ1-6 | 14 | TRBV2 | CASSQTGQNSPLHF | TGTGCCAGCAGTCAGACAGGTCAAAATTCACCCCTCCACTTT
TRBD1 | NA | TRBJ2-3 | 14 | TRBV30 | CAWSGGTGTDTQYF | TGTGCCTGGAGTGGGGGGACAGGCACAGATACGCAGTATTTT
TRBD2 | NA | TRBJ2-2 | 16 | TRBV13 | CASSSLAGGFPGELFF | TGTGCCAGCAGCTCCCTAGCGGGGGGGTTCCCCGGGGAGCTGTTTTTT
TRBD1 | NA | TRBJ1-1 | 14 | TRBV18 | CASSGQVGGTEAFF | TGTGCCAGCTCGGGACAGGTCGGAGGCACTGAAGCTTTCTTT
TRBD1 | NA | TRBJ2-7 | 16 | TRBV19 | CASSIPRGQGTYEQYF | TGTGCCAGTAGTATCCCCCGCGGACAGGGCACCTACGAGCAGTACTTC
NA | NA | TRBJ1-2 | 14 | TRBV27 | CASSLTAGRHGYTF | TGTGCCAGCAGTTTAACGGCAGGGAGGCATGGCTACACCTTC
NA | NA | TRBJ2-6 | 17 | TRBV15 | CATSRDTSASGANVLTF | TGTGCCACCAGCAGAGATACGAGCGCCTCTGGGGCCAACGTCCTGACTTTC
TRBD2 | NA | TRBJ2-1 | 15 | TRBV28 | CASSVGGNLDNEQFF | TGTGCCAGCAGTGTCGGGGGGAACCTTGACAATGAGCAGTTCTTC
TRBD1 | once | TRBJ2-1 | 15 | TRBV19 | CASTRGQGPYNEQFF | TGTGCCAGTACCCGCGGACAGGGGCCTTACAATGAGCAGTTCTTC